This TCR beta chain was sequenced during a study of cytomegalovirus exposure and HLA in healthy donors. Findings and limits, study-wide: Subsequent analysis showed first-cohort TCR clusters tending to co-occur in over a hundred validation repertoires. The study designated 160 or so TCR beta chains cytomegalovirus-associated.

In germline, CDR1 is MNHEY, CDR2 SMNVEV (reference sequence). CDR3 length: 14 amino acids. The V end lost 5 bases, the J end lost 4 bases, and 12 bases lay between the germline ends. As regards this clone: Its specificity is not known.

This table comes from immunoSEQ multiplex PCR, and its TCRdb copy is limited to in-frame clones, with some not included. The sample yields more than 55,000 clones, around 92% seen once. This chain connects TRBV27 to TRBJ1-5; TRBD1 is a possible D gene (6 bases). This sequence originates from a woman aged 18-35 years in good health and CMV-seronegative. Material: PBMCs. The CDR3 region has the DNA TGTGCCAGCAGTCCCCTACAGGGAAATCAGCCCCAGCATTTT. Translation gives CASSPLQGNQPQHF.